What follows is one T cell receptor beta chain and its context. The data stem from a study of blood T cell repertoires in COVID-19. Study-wide context: The origin of the acute and convalescent COVID-19 samples was the United States, Italy and Spain.

Deletions cut 6 bases from V and 4 bases from J, with 15 bases between. The CDR3 covers 14 residues. Germline V lookup: CDR1 MNHEY, CDR2 SMNVEV (reference sequence). Source study methods: Reference gene primer amplification yielded estimated nucleated cell counts. Repertoires were generated with immunoSEQ multiplex PCR, while TCRdb's copy carries only in-frame clones and drops some. From that table come the V and J calls and clone size; the DNA was used to work out D and trimming. The sample consists of about 140,000 clones, around 80% of them appearing once. Sequencing used peripheral blood. The source of this sequence is a man aged 55-75 years who had recovered from COVID-19. V usage is TRBV27 and J usage is TRBJ1-1, with D possibly being TRBD1 (5 bases). The DNA for the CDR3 is TGTGCCAGCAGGGCCCAGGGTAGGGCCACTGAAGCTTTCTTT. Its protein is CASRAQGRATEAFF.